The clone carrying this T cell receptor (beta chain) was observed once. Its antigen is currently unknown. V lost 5 bases and J lost 0, with 15 bases in between. The CDR3 runs 16 residues. Germline-derived CDR1 and CDR2 are SGHVS and FNYEAQ. Produced via immunoSEQ multiplex PCR; TCRdb's table is partial and in-frame only. The data contain over 140,000 clones, roughly 90% of them singletons. These data come from a study of T cell responses to AZD1222 COVID-19 vaccine. Overall study findings and caveats: None of the repertoires were sampled until the peak T cell response had passed.

The TCR sequence derives from an adult in good health. The material sequenced was peripheral blood, taken on day 0 of AZD1222 vaccination. V gene TRBV7-6 combines with J gene TRBJ2-3; D uncertain. Written as DNA, the CDR3 is TGTGCCAGCAGCCCCGGAAGGGCGGCTAGCACAGATACGCAGTATTTT. Residues: CASSPGRAASTDTQYF.